This T cell receptor beta chain was sequenced during a study of blood T cell repertoires in COVID-19 (dated by TCRdb to 2018 to 2020). Notes on the research overall: Collaborator samples came from the United States, Italy and Spain and covered acute and convalescent phases of COVID-19. The prospective study material was composed of cDNA or gDNA derived from T cells, B-cell-depleted T cells, or PBMCs. The dataset comprised deeply sampled blood TCRbeta repertoires from subjects exposed to, actively infected with, or recovered from COVID-19. The repertoires were made available in a free public database intended to serve as a resource for research on the immune response to SARS-CoV-2. The samples were drawn from two sources: the first 160 participants of the ongoing ImmuneRACE study, and 1,000 to 1,500 subjects contributed by 6 global collaborators. A de-identified subject ID, COVID-19 status, age in years and sex were almost always included in the sample metadata. Where available, HLA class I and class II types were taken from metadata supplied by the sample provider and were not determined by assay-based typing. On the study overall, not on this receptor specifically: Clinical and demographic metadata were provided uncurated, with the amount varying by source and participant.

From the cysteine through the phenylalanine, the CDR3 covers 14 amino acids. Only the CDR3 DNA is retained, 42 bases long and in frame from the first base. V gives up 4 bases and J gives up 3 bases, and the segment between their germline ends measures 13 bases. The immunoSEQ Assay, a bias-controlled multiplex PCR, was used to amplify TCRbeta CDR3 regions from genomic DNA. As for how the authors treated the data: Within the assay, amplification of reference gene primers was used to estimate how many nucleated cells each sample contained. To quantify the absolute abundance of each unique TCRbeta CDR3 rearrangement, sequence reads were collapsed and filtered. For each sample, productive Simpson clonality was calculated as the square root of Simpson's diversity index across productive rearrangements. What TCRdb holds here is the immuneACCESS table cut down to in-frame rearrangements. Part of the clones is not present; checked against another copy, under half of the missing clones reflect an unresolved V gene, and the others are unexplained. V, J and clone size were drawn from that table, and D and trimming were deduced from the DNA. The sample contains about 75,000 clones, 79% of them found a single time. About 5% of the sample comes from the top ten.

Each collaborating institution followed its own protocols to collect whole blood in K2EDTA tubes. For TCRbeta analysis, collaborators shipped samples in one of three forms: frozen whole blood, isolated PBMCs, or DNA extracted from either of those sample types. Turning to this clone: There is no known antigen for this receptor. Nothing much larger sits one base from this clone, and base qualities are not available.

This receptor was obtained from a woman older than 75 with active or convalescent COVID-19. Sequencing was done on a sample of peripheral blood. Here the chain combines TRBV23-1 and TRBJ2-7; there is no confident call for the D gene. TRBV23-1 is an ORF; its function is uncertain. The CDR3 region has the sequence CASSRTSSVYEQYF. The DNA sequence is TGCGCCAGCAGTCGCACTTCCTCGGTCTACGAGCAGTACTTC.